The 14 T cell receptor beta chains below were found in one sample sequenced in a study of blood T cell repertoires in COVID-19. This table comes from immunoSEQ multiplex PCR, and its TCRdb copy is limited to in-frame clones, with some not included. The repertoire has a few hundred thousand clones, about 85% of them found once; the top ten carry 2.9%. Material: peripheral blood. The receptors were sampled from a man in his forties or fifties who had recovered from COVID-19.

V and J are TRBV28 and TRBJ1-4; 12 bases align to TRBD1. The CDR3 has 14 residues. The ends lost 6 bases at V and 8 bases at J; junction bases unmatched: 4. CDR1 and CDR2 (germline): MDHEN, SYDVKM. As DNA, the CDR3 is TGTGCCAGCAGGGGACAGGGGGCGCAGGAAAAACTGTTTTTT. Translated, it gives CASRGQGAQEKLFF.

This chain links TRBV7-8 with TRBJ2-1, with TRBD2 matching 8 bases. CDR1 is SGHVS and CDR2 is FQNEAQ in the germline V gene. J gave up 8 bases and V 4 bases, and 10 bases lay outside the gene matches. This CDR3 has 15 amino acids. The CDR3 reads CASSYVGRAIDEQFF. For the CDR3, the DNA is TGTGCCAGCAGCTACGTCGGGAGGGCCATAGATGAGCAGTTCTTC.

This rearrangement joins TRBV7-2 to TRBJ2-3; possibly TRBD2 for D (5 bases). Per germline, CDR1 SGHTA and CDR2 FQGNSA. V lost 4 bases, J lost 2 bases, and 10 bases lay in between. This CDR3 has 14 amino acids. The CDR3 region has the DNA TGTGCCAGCAGCTCCGACTATACCACAGATACGCAGTATTTT. This translates into CASSSDYTTDTQYF. Variable domain in full (rest from reference TRBV7-2 and TRBJ2-3): GAGVSQSPSNKVTEKGKDVELRCDPISGHTALYWYRQSLGQGLEFLIYFQGNSAPDKSGLPSDRFSAERTGGSVSTLTIQRTQQEDSAVYLCASSSDYTTDTQYFGPGTRLTVL.

J is TRBJ2-7 and V is TRBV11-2, with 8 bases lining up with TRBD1. Germline CDR1 SGHAT, CDR2 FQNNGV. The CDR3 contains 16 residues. The V and J ends lost 1 base and 0 bases, in that order; junction bases with no gene match: 5. CDR3 in DNA: TGTGCCAGCAGCTTAGTGGCAGGACAGGGCTCCTACGAGCAGTACTTC. It is translated as CASSLVAGQGSYEQYF.

The genes are TRBV14 and TRBJ2-7, with TRBD1 matching over 7 bases. The CDR3 runs to 21 residues. The J segment lost 0 bases and the V segment lost 0 bases, leaving 20 bases of the junction unmatched. Germline CDR1 reads SGHDN; CDR2 reads FVKESK. The CDR3 sequence is CASSQDRWTGVLPFPSYEQYF. The CDR3 region has the DNA TGTGCCAGCAGCCAAGATAGGTGGACAGGCGTTTTACCTTTCCCCTCCTACGAGCAGTACTTC. Full variable domain (remainder filled in from reference TRBV14 and TRBJ2-7): EAGVTQFPSHSVIEKGQTVTLRCDPISGHDNLYWYRRVMGKEIKFLLHFVKESKQDESGMPNNRFLAERTGGTYSTLKVQPAELEDSGVYFCASSQDRWTGVLPFPSYEQYFGPGTRLTVT.

CDR3 nucleotide sequence: TGTGCCAGCAGAAGCACCGGGACAGGCCTCACAGATACGCAGTATTTT. It codes for CASRSTGTGLTDTQYF. The rearrangement links TRBV25-1 to TRBJ2-3, with 8 nucleotides matching TRBD1. The CDR3 contains 16 residues. The J segment lost 2 bases and the V segment lost 6 bases, leaving 10 bases of the junction unmatched. The V gene's germline CDR1 is MGHDK and CDR2 SYGVNS.

A single count supports this clone. V and J are TRBV6-4 and TRBJ1-5; 7 nucleotides match TRBD1. The CDR3 loop spans 18 amino acids. V dropped 4 bases and J dropped 0; count of bases not matched to a gene: 12. The germline CDR1 and CDR2 sequences are MRHNA and SNTAGT. For the CDR3, the DNA is TGTGCCAGCAGTGTCGTGACAGGGAAAGTTTATAGCAATCAGCCCCAGCATTTT. Its protein product is CASSVVTGKVYSNQPQHF.

The chain combines TRBV9 with TRBJ2-1; 13 nucleotides line up with TRBD2. This CDR3 spans 16 amino acids. Germline CDR1 reads SGDLS; CDR2 reads YYNGEE. With V trimmed by 4 bases and J by 8 bases, 9 bases remained unmatched. The DNA for the CDR3 is TGTGCCAGCAGCCGGGGGACTAGCGGGGTTTGGGATGAGCAGTTCTTC. Protein: CASSRGTSGVWDEQFF.

This clone was counted between two and nine times. This rearrangement joins TRBV11-2 to TRBJ2-3; D possibly corresponds to TRBD1 (5 bases). The V end was cut by 7 bases, the J end by 0 bases, with 17 bases between. Germline CDR1 is SGHAT and CDR2 is FQNNGV. The CDR3 runs 16 residues. The CDR3 region has the DNA TGTGCCAGCAACGACCCCCAGGACATGAGCACAGATACGCAGTATTTT. Translation: CASNDPQDMSTDTQYF.

The chain carries TRBV6-2 or TRBV6-3 and TRBJ2-2; TRBD2 matches 11 bases. Germline assignment: CDR1 MNHEY and CDR2 SVGEGT. The V segment lost 4 bases and the J segment 1 base; nucleotides outside the gene matches: 11. The CDR3 runs to 19 residues. The chain's CDR3 is CASSSGTSGYPLNTGELFF. DNA for the CDR3: TGTGCCAGCAGTTCCGGGACTAGCGGATACCCCTTGAACACCGGGGAGCTGTTTTTT.

V and J are TRBV7-2 and TRBJ2-5, with 12 bases aligning to TRBD2. CDR3 length: 17 amino acids. Germline V lookup: CDR1 SGHTA, CDR2 FQGNSA. J lost 4 bases, V lost 6 bases, and 12 bases had no gene match. The CDR3 loop is CASRPNLAGGPGETQYF. The CDR3 DNA reads TGTGCCAGCAGGCCCAATCTAGCGGGAGGGCCTGGAGAGACCCAGTACTTC.

This clone has more than one count but fewer than ten. The V and J genes are TRBV6-5 and TRBJ2-4; 12 nucleotides match TRBD2. The CDR3 loop spans 14 amino acids. V was clipped by 6 bases and J by 15 bases; unmatched bases: 12. Germline V lookup: CDR1 MNHEY, CDR2 SVGAGI. The CDR3 protein is CASRRLAGVPIGYF. CDR3 DNA: TGTGCCAGCAGGAGACTAGCGGGAGTTCCGATTGGGTACTTC.

V and J are TRBV5-1 and TRBJ2-3; 9 nucleotides align to TRBD2. The CDR3 extends over 19 amino acids. CDR1 and CDR2 from the germline V gene are SGHRS and YFSETQ. The V segment lost 3 bases and the J segment 7 bases; nucleotides outside the gene matches: 21. The CDR3, as DNA: TGCGCCAGCAGCTCCACCCACTTATCGACTAGCGGTTTTTCATATACGCAGTATTTT. Protein: CASSSTHLSTSGFSYTQYF.

The V gene is TRBV4-1, the J gene TRBJ2-7, with a tentative D call TRBD2 (6 bases). The V and J ends lost 4 bases and 7 bases respectively, with 14 bases between them. Per germline, CDR1 MGHRA and CDR2 YSYEKL. This CDR3 contains 13 residues. CDR3 DNA sequence: TGCGCCAGCAGCCTTATGCGAGGAGGGGAGCAGTACTTC. Translation gives CASSLMRGGEQYF.